A single sample is the source of the 5 T cell receptor beta chains below, sequenced in a study of T-cell memory formation after mild COVID-19. TCRdb used MiXCR to reprocess the 5' RACE reads, holding one entry per CDR3 protein. The profile shows 210,000 or so distinct CDR3 sequences, about 10% of them singletons. Sequenced sample: PBMCs or a T cell subset sorted from them (not recorded which). The source is a man aged 18 to 30 who had mild COVID-19 (a few samples of this study predate the infection). Cell type and time point are not known.

This clonotype was detected only a few times. The chain is built from TRBV27 and TRBJ1-1; no clear D gene. Trimming took 2 bases from V and 3 from J, leaving 10 bases between them. The CDR3 has 14 residues. Germline V gene data show CDR1 as MNHEY and CDR2 as SMNVEV (reference sequence). CDR3 residues: CASSLTSRDTEAFF. The CDR3 coding sequence is TGTGCCAGCAGTTTAACGTCCCGGGACACTGAAGCTTTCTTT.

This clonotype was seen a few times. V usage is TRBV19 and J usage is TRBJ1-1, with a weak D call TRBD1 (5 bases). V lost 6 bases, J lost 2 bases, and 16 bases lay in between. CDR3 length: 15 residues. Germline-derived CDR1 and CDR2 are LNHDA and SQIVND (reference sequence). CDR3 DNA: TGTGCCAGTAGCCCTCAGGGAGGTTACAACACTGAAGCTTTCTTT. Translating gives CASSPQGGYNTEAFF.

Turning to this clonotype: The junction shows a germline mismatch at one end, possibly a read error. This chain links TRBV18 with TRBJ2-2, with D tentatively TRBD1 (6 bases). In germline, CDR1 is KGHSH, CDR2 LQKENI. This CDR3 is 14 amino acids long. CDR3 nucleotides: TGTGCCAGCTCACGACAGGTGAACACCTGGGAGCTGTTTTTT. It translates to CASSRQVNTWELFF.

This clonotype was recorded at least ten times. CDR3 nucleotide sequence: TGTGCCAGCAGCTTAAATAACTATGGCTACACCTTC. Translation: CASSLNNYGYTF. This chain joins TRBV7-3 and TRBJ1-2; no definite D call. Germline V lookup: CDR1 SGHTA, CDR2 FQGTGA. The CDR3 has 12 amino acids. V lost 1 base, J lost 1 base, and 1 base lay in between.

This clonotype turned up a few times. The chain has TRBV20-1 and TRBJ1-6; a weak D match, TRBD1 (5 bases). The CDR3 is made up of 14 amino acids. Germline V CDR1 and CDR2: DFQATT, SNEGSKA (reference sequence). V shed 0 bases and J shed 8 bases, with 11 bases lying between them. The CDR3 is CSAREGDWHSPLHF. The CDR3 DNA sequence: TGCAGTGCTAGAGAAGGGGATTGGCATTCACCCCTCCACTTT.